The sequence of this TCR beta chain was determined in a study of early stage breast cancer tumors. Whole-study context: ER+/PR+/HER2- status applied to about 80% of the 16 invasive breast tumors. Invasive lobular carcinomas made up about 35% of the 12 ER+/PR+/HER2- tumors.

Study-wide points: Comparing each tissue with blood distinguished tumor from normal in 14 of 16 patients. Most shared enriched TCRB sequences were commonly generated ones.

The CDR3 covers 16 residues. V was cut by 5 bases and J by 2 bases, with 15 bases left in between. Germline V gene lookup returns CDR1 MDHEN and CDR2 SYDVKM. A remark on this clone: Its specificity is unknown.

Clones were sequenced by immunoSEQ multiplex PCR, and TCRdb holds only the in-frame ones, with some missing. The data contain approximately 75,000 clones, roughly 80% of them seen just once; the ten biggest clones take up 4.7%. The chain links TRBV28 to TRBJ1-4; no definite D call. The clonotype was recovered from a person between 35 and 49 years old with breast cancer. What was sequenced was blood. This CDR3 reads CASSVRQAGTNEKLFF. The DNA of the CDR3 is TGTGCCAGCAGTGTACGCCAGGCGGGCACTAATGAAAAACTGTTTTTT.